One and the same sample provided the 5 T cell receptor beta chains below, sequenced in a study of blood T cell repertoires in COVID-19. The method was immunoSEQ multiplex PCR; TCRdb's version includes in-frame clones alone and lacks a portion of them. The sample records around 120,000 clones, almost 80% being singletons. Sequences were obtained from peripheral blood. The source of these receptors is a human donor in a cohort sampled during active COVID-19.

V is TRBV19 and J is TRBJ1-6; TRBD1 might be the D (6 bases). This CDR3 contains 15 residues. Germline lookup yields CDR1 LNHDA and CDR2 SQIVND (reference sequence). Trimming removed 3 bases at V and 4 bases at J, with 10 bases between. The CDR3 loop is CASSMGAYYNSPLHF. DNA for the CDR3: TGTGCCAGTAGTATGGGGGCCTATTATAATTCACCCCTCCACTTT.

This clone was counted between two and nine times. The CDR3 DNA sequence: TGTGCCAGCAGTTCCCCAACGAGGGTCTCCGGAAACACCATATATTTT. It yields the protein CASSSPTRVSGNTIYF. The rearrangement uses TRBV6-2 or TRBV6-3 and TRBJ1-3, with D unclear. Trimming shortened V by 4 bases and J by 4 bases, and 17 bases separated the two germline ends. This CDR3 has 16 residues. Germline CDR1 is MNHEY and CDR2 is SVGEGT.

This chain joins TRBV7-3 and TRBJ2-3; no clear D gene. V gave up 4 bases and J gave up 7 bases, with 9 bases separating them. Per the germline V gene, CDR1 is SGHTA and CDR2 is FQGTGA. CDR3 length equals 12 residues. CDR3 sequence reads: CASSSDSNTQYF. CDR3 nucleotide sequence: TGTGCCAGCAGCTCAGACTCCAATACGCAGTATTTT.

The table lists this clone with a few counts. V gene TRBV7-9 combines with J gene TRBJ1-5; no firm D call. With 5 bases removed from V and 4 bases from J, the gap between germline ends came to 6 bases. In germline, CDR1 is SEHNR, CDR2 FQNEAQ (reference sequence). This CDR3 comprises 12 residues. DNA of the CDR3: TGTGCCAGCAGCGAACTTAATCAGCCCCAGCATTTT. Translated, it gives CASSELNQPQHF.

The J gene is TRBJ1-2, the V gene TRBV7-2, with D perhaps matching TRBD1 (6 bases). The germline V and J ends were trimmed by 5 bases and 8 bases, with 21 bases remaining between them. This CDR3 has 15 residues. CDR1 SGHTA and CDR2 FQGNSA come from the germline V gene. The CDR3: CASSQPRGPAGGYTF. CDR3 DNA: TGTGCCAGCAGCCAGCCCAGGGGACCCGCCGGAGGCTACACCTTC. Full variable domain (remainder filled in from reference TRBV7-2 and TRBJ1-2): GAGVSQSPSNKVTEKGKDVELRCDPISGHTALYWYRQSLGQGLEFLIYFQGNSAPDKSGLPSDRFSAERTGGSVSTLTIQRTQQEDSAVYLCASSQPRGPAGGYTFGSGTRLTVV.